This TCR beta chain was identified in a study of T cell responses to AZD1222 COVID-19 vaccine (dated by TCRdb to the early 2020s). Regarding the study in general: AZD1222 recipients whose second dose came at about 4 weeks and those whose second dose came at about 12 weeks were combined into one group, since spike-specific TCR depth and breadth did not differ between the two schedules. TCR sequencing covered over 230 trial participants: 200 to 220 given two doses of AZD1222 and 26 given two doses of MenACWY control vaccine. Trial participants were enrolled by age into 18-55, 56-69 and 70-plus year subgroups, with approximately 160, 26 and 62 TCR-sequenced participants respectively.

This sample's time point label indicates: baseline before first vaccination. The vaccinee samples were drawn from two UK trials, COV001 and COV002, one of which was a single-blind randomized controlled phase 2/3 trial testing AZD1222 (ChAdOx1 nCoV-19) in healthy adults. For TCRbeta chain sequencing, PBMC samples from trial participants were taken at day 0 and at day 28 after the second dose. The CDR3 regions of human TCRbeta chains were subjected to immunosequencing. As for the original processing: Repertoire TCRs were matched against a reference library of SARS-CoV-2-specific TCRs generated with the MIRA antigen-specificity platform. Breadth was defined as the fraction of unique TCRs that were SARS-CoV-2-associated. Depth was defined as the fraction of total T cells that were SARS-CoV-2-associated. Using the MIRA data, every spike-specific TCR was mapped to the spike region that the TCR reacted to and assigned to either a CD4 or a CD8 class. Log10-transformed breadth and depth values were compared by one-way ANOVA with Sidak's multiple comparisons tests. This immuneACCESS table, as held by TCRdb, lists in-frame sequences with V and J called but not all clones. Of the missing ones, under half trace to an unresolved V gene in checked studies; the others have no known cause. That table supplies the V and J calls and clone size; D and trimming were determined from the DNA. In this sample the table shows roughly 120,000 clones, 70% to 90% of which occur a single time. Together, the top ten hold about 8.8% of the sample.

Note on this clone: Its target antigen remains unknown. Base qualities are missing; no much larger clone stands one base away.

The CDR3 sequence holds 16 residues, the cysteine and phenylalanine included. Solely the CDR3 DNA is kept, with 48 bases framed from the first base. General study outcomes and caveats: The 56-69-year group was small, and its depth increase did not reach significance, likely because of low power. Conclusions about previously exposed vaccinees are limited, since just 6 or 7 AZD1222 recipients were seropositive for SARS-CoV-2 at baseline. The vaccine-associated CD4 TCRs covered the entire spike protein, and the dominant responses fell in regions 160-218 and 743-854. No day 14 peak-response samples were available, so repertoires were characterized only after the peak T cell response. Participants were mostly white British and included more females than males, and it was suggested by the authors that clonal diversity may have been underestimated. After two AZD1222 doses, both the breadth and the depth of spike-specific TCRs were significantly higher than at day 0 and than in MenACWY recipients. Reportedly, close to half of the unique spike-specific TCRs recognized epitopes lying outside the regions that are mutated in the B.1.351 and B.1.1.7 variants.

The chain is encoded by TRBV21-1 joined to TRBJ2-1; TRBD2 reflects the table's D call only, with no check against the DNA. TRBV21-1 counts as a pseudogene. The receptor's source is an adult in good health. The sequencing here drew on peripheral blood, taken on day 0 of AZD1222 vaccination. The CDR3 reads CASSKGLALQEGEQFF. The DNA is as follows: TGTGCCAGCAGCAAAGGACTAGCCCTTCAGGAGGGTGAGCAGTTCTTC.